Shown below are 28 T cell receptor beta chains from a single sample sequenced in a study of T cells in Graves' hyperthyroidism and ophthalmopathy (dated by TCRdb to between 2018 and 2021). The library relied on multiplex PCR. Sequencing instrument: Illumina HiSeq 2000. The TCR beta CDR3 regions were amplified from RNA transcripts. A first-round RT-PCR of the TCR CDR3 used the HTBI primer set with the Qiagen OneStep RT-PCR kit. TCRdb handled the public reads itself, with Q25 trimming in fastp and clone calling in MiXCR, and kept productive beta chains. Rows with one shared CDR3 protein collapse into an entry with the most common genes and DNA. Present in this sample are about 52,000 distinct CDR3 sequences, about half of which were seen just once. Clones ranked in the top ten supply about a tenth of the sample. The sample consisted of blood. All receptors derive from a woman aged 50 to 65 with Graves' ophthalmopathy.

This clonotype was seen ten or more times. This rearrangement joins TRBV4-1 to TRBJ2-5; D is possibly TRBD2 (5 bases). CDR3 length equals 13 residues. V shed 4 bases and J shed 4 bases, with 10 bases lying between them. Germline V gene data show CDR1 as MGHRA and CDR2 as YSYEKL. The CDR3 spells CASSLARTETQYF. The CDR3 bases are TGCGCCAGCAGCCTAGCGAGAACAGAGACCCAGTACTTC.

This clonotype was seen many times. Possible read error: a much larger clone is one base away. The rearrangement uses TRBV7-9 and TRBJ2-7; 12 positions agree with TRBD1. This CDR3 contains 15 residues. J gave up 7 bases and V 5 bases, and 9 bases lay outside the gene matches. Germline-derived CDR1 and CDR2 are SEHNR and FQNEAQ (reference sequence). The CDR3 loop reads CASSPPGQGADEQYF. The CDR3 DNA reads TGTGCCAGCAGCCCGCCGGGACAGGGGGCTGATGAGCAGTACTTC.

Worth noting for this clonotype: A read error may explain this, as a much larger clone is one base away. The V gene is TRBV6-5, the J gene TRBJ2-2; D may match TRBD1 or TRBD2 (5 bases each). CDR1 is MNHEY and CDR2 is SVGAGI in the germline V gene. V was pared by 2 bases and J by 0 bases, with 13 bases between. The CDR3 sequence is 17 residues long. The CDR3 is CASSYPRGPANTGELFF. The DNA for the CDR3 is TGTGCCAGCAGTTACCCTCGGGGACCCGCGAACACCGGGGAGCTGTTTTTT.

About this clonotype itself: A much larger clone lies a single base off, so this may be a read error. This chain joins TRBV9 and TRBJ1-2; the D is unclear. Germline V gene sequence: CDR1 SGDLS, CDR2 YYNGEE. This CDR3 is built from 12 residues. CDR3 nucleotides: TGTGCCAGCAGCCAAGTGACCTATGGCTTCACCTTC. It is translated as CASSQVTYGFTF.

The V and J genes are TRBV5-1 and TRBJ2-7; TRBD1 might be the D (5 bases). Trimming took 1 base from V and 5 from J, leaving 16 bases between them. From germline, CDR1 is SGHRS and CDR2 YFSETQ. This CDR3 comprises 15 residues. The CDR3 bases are TGCGCCAGCAGCTTGCTCCCAGGGATGAGAAACGAGCAGTACTTC. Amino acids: CASSLLPGMRNEQYF. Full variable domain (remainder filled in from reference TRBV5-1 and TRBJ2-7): KAGVTQTPRYLIKTRGQQVTLSCSPISGHRSVSWYQQTPGQGLQFLFEYFSETQRNKGNFPGRFSGRQFSNSRSEMNVSTLELGDSALYLCASSLLPGMRNEQYFGPGTRLTVT.

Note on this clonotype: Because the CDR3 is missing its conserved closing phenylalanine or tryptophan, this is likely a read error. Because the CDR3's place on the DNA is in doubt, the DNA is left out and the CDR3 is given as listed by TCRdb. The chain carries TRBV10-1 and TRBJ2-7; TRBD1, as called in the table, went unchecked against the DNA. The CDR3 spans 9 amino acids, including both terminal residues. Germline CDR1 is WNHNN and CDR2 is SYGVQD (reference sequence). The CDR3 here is CASSESPDR.

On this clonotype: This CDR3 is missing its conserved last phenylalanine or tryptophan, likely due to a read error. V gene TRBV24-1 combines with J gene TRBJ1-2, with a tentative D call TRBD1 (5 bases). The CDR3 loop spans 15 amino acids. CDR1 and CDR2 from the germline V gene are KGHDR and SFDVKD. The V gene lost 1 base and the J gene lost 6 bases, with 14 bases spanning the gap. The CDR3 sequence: CATSDFPTGGDGYTI. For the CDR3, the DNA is TGTGCCACCAGTGATTTCCCCACGGGGGGAGATGGCTACACCATC.

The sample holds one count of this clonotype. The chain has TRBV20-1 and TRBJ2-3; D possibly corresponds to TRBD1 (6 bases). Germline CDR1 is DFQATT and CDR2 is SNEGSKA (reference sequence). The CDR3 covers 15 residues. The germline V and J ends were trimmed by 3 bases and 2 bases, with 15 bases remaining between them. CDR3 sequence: CSARDGTLFTDTQYF. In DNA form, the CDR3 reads TGCAGTGCTAGGGATGGGACACTGTTCACAGATACGCAGTATTTT.

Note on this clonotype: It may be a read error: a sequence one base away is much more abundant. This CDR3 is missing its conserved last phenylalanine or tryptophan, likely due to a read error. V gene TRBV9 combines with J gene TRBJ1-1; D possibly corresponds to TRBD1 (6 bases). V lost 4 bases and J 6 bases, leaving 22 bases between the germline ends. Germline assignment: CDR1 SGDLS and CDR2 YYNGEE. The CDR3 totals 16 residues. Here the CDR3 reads CASSQDLWTAVPEAFL. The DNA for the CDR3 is TGTGCCAGCAGCCAAGATCTATGGACAGCTGTCCCTGAAGCTTTCTTG.

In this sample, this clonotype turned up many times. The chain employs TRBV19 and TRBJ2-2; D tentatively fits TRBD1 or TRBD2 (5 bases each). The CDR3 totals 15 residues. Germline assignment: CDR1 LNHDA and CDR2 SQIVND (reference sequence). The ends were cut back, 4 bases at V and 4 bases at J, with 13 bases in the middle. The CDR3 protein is CASSKRDGGTGELFF. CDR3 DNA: TGTGCCAGTAGTAAAAGGGATGGGGGCACCGGGGAGCTGTTTTTT.

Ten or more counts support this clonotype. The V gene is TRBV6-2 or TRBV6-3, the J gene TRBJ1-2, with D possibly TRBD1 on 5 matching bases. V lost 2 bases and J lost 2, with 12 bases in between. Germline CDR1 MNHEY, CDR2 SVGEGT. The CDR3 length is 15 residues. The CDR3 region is CASSYAGWANYGYTF. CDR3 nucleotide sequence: TGTGCCAGCAGTTACGCAGGGTGGGCAAACTATGGCTACACCTTC.

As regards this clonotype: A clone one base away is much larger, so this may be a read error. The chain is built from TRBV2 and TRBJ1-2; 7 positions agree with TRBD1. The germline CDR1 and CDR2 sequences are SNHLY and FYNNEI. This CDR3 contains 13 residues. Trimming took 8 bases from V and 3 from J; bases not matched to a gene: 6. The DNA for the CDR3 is TGTGCCAGCGGGGGAGGGACAGACTATGGCTACACCTTC. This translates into CASGGGTDYGYTF.

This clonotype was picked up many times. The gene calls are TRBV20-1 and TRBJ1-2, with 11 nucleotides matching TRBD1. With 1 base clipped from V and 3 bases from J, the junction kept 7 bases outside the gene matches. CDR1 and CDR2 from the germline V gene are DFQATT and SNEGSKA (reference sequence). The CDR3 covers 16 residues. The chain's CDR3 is CSARGGQGAGDYGYTF. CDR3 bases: TGCAGTGCTAGAGGTGGACAGGGGGCGGGGGACTATGGCTACACCTTC.

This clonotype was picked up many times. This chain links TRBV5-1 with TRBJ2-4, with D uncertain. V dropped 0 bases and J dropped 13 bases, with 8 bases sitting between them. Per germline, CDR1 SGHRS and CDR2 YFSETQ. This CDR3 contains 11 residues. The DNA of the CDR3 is TGCGCCAGCAGCTTGGAAGGTGCCCAGTACTTC. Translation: CASSLEGAQYF.

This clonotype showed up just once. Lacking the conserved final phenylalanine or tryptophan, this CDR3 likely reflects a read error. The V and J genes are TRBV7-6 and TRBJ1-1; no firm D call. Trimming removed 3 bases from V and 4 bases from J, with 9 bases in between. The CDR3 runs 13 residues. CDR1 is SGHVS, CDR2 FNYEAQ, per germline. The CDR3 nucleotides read TGTGCCAGCAGCTTCGGAGAAGTCACTGAAGCTTTCTTG. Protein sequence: CASSFGEVTEAFL.

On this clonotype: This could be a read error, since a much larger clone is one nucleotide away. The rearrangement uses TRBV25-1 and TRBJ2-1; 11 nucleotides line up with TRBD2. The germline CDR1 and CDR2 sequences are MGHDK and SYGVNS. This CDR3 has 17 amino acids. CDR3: CASTPGLAASSYDEQFF. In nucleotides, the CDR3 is TGTGCCAGCACTCCGGGACTAGCGGCGAGCTCCTACGATGAGCAGTTCTTC.

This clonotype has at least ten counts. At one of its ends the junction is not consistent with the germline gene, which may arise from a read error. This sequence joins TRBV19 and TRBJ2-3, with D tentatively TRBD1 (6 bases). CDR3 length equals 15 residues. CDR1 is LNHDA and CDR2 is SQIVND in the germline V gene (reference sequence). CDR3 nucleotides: TGTGCCGGTAGTATGGGGGCAACTAGCACAGATACGCAGTATTTT. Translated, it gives CAGSMGATSTDTQYF.

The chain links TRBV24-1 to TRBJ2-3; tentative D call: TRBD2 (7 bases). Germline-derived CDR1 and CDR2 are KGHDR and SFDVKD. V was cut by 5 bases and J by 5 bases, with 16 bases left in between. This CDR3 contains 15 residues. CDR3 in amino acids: CATSGRGRAGDTQYF. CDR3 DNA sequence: TGTGCCACCAGTGGTAGGGGGAGGGCCGGAGATACGCAGTATTTT.

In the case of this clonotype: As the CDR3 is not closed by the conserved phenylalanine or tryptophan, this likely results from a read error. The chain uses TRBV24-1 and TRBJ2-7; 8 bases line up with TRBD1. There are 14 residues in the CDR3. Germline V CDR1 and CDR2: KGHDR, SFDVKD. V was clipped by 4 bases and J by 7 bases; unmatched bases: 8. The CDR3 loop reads CATSDRGPSQEQYI. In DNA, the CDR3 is TGTGCCACCAGTGACAGGGGGCCTAGCCAGGAGCAGTACATC.

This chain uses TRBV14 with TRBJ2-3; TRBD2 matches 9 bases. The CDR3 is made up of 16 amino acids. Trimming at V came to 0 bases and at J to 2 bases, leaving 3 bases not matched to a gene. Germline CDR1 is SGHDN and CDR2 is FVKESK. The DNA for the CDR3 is TGTGCCAGCAGCCAAGATGCTAGCGGGAACACAGATACGCAGTATTTT. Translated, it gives CASSQDASGNTDTQYF. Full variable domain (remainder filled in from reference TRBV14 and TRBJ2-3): EAGVTQFPSHSVIEKGQTVTLRCDPISGHDNLYWYRRVMGKEIKFLLHFVKESKQDESGMPNNRFLAERTGGTYSTLKVQPAELEDSGVYFCASSQDASGNTDTQYFGPGTRLTVL.

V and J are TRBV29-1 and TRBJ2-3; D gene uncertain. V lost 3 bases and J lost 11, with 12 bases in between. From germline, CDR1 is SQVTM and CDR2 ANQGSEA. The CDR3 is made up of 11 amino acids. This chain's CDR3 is CSVDTYNEQYF. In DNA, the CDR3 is TGCAGCGTTGACACCTACAATGAGCAGTATTTT.

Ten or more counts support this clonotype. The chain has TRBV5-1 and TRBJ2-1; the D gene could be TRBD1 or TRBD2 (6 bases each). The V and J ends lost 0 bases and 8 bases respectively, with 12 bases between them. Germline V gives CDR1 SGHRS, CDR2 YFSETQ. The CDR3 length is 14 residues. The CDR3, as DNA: TGCGCCAGCAGCTTGGAGGTGGGGGGCGATGAGCAGTTCTTC. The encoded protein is CASSLEVGGDEQFF.

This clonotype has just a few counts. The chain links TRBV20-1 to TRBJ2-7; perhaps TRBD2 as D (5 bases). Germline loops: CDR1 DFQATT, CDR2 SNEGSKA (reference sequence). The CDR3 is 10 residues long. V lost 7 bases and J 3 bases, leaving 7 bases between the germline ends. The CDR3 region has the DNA TGCAGTGTCGGGAACTACGAGCAGTACTTC. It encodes CSVGNYEQYF.

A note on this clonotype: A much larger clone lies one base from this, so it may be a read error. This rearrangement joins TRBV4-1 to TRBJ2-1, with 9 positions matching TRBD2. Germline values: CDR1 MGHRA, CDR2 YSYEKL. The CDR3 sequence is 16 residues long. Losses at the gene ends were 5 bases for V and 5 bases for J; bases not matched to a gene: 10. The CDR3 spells CASSRGLAPPDNEQFF. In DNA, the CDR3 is TGCGCCAGCAGCAGGGGACTAGCTCCCCCTGACAATGAGCAGTTCTTC.

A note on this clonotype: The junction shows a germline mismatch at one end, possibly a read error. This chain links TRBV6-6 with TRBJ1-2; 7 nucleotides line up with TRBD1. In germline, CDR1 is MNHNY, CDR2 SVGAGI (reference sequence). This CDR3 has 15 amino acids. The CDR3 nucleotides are TGTACCAGCAGTTGCCTCCGGGACAGCCCCTATGGCTACACCTTC. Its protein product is CTSSCLRDSPYGYTF.

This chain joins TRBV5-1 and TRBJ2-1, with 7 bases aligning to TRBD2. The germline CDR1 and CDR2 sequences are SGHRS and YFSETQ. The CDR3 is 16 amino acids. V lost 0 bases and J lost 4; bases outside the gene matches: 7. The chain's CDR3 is CASSLAGASGYNEQFF. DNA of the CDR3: TGCGCCAGCAGCTTGGCCGGGGCTAGCGGATACAATGAGCAGTTCTTC. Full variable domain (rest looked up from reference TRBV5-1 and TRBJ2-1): KAGVTQTPRYLIKTRGQQVTLSCSPISGHRSVSWYQQTPGQGLQFLFEYFSETQRNKGNFPGRFSGRQFSNSRSEMNVSTLELGDSALYLCASSLAGASGYNEQFFGPGTRLTVL.

The CDR3 loop reads CASSPPRGRGNTDTQYF. The CDR3 DNA reads TGTGCCAGCAGCCCTCCTAGGGGGCGGGGGAACACTGATACGCAGTATTTT. The chain links TRBV14 to TRBJ2-3; D could derive from TRBD1 or TRBD2 (7 bases each). The CDR3 spans 17 residues. V lost 4 bases, J lost 6 bases, and 23 bases lay in between. CDR1 SGHDN and CDR2 FVKESK come from the germline V gene. The whole variable domain, filled in from reference TRBV14 and TRBJ2-3, reads EAGVTQFPSHSVIEKGQTVTLRCDPISGHDNLYWYRRVMGKEIKFLLHFVKESKQDESGMPNNRFLAERTGGTYSTLKVQPAELEDSGVYFCASSPPRGRGNTDTQYFGPGTRLTVL.

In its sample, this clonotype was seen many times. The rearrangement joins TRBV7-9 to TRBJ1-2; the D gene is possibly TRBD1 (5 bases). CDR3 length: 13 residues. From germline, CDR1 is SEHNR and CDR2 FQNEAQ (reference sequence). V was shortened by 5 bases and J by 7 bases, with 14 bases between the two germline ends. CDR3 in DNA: TGTGCCAGCAGCCGCGGGGGGGAAAGTGGCTACACCTTC. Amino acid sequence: CASSRGGESGYTF.